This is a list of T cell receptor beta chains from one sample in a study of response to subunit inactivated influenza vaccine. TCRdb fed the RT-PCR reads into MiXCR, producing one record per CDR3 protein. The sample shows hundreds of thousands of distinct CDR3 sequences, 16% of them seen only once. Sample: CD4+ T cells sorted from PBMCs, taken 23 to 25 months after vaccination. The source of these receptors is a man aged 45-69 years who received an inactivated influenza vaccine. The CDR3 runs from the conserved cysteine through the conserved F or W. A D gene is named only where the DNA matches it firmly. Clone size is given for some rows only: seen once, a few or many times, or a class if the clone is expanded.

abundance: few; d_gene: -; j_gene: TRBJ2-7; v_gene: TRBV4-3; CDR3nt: TGCGCCAGCAGCCATCTGATAGGGGATTCCTACGAGCAGTACTTC; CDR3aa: CASSHLIGDSYEQYF
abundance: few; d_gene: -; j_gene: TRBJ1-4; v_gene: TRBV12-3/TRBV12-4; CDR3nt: TGTGCCAGCAACGGGAGGAGGGGTGGAGAAAAACTGTTTTTT; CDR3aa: CASNGRRGGEKLFF
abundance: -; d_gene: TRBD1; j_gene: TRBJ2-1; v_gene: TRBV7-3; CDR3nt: TGTGCCAGCAGCCTCGGACAGGGGGTGAGTGAGCAGTTCTTC; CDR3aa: CASSLGQGVSEQFF
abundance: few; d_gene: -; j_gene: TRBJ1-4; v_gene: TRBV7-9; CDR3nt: TGTGCCAGCAGCCCCGAGGGCGGTTCAACTAATGAAAAACTGTTTTTT; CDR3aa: CASSPEGGSTNEKLFF
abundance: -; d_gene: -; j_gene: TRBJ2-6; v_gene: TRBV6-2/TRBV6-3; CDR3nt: TGTGCCAGCAGTCCCGACAACTCTGGGGCCAACGTCCTGACTTTC; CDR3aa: CASSPDNSGANVLTF
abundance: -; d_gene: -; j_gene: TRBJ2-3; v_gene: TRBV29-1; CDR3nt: TGCAGCGTTGAAGCCCGAGGGGGTGTGGGCGCAGATACGCAGTATTTT; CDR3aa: CSVEARGGVGADTQYF
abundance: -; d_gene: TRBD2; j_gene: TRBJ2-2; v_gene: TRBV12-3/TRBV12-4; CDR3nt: TGTGCCACCGGGACTACTAACAACGGGGAGCTGTTTTTT; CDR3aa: CATGTTNNGELFF
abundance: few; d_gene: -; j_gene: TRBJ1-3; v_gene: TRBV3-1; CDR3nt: TGTGCCAGCAGCCAGATTAGTTTCTCTGGAAACACCATATATTTT; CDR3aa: CASSQISFSGNTIYF
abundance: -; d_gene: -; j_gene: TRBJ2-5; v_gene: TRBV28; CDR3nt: TGTGCCAGCAGCACACCAGAGTACCAAGAGACCCAGTACTTC; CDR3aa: CASSTPEYQETQYF
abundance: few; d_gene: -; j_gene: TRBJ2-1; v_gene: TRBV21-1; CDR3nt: TGTGCCAGCAGCTCTTGCGGGAGGTGGACAGGATCATGTGAGCAGTTCTTC; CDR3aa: CASSSCGRWTGSCEQFF
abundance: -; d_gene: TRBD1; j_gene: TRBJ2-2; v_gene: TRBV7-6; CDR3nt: TGTGCCAGCACCCAACAGGGGATAGGTACCGGGGAGCTGTTTTTT; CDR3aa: CASTQQGIGTGELFF
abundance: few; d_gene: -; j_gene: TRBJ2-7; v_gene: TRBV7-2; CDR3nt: TGTGCCAGCAGCCCTCGACAGGTGGCCTACGAGCAGTACTTC; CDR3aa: CASSPRQVAYEQYF
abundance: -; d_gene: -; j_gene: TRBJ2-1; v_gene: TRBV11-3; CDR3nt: TGTGCCAGCAGCTTAGAGTCCGACAATGAGCAGTTCTTC; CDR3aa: CASSLESDNEQFF
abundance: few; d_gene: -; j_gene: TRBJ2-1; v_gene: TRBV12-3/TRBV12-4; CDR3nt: TGTGCCAGCAGTTTAGCGGGAGTGAAGTTCTTC; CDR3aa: CASSLAGVKFF
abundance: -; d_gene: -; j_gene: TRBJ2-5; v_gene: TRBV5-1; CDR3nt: TGCGCCAGCAGCCCTGGTCCCCGCGTGGAGGAGACCCAGTACTTC; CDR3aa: CASSPGPRVEETQYF
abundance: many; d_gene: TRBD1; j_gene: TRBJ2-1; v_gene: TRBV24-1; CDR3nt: TGTGCCACCAGTGATTCATGGCAGGGGGCATTCAATGAGCAGTTCTTC; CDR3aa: CATSDSWQGAFNEQFF
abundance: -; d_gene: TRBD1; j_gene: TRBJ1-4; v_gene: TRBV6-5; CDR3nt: TGTGCCAGCAGTTACAAGGAGGGGACAGGGAATGAAAAACTGTTTTTT; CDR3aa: CASSYKEGTGNEKLFF
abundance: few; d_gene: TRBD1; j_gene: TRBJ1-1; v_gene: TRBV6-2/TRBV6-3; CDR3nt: TGTGCCAGCAGTTACCCGGGACAGGGCATCACTGAAGCTTTCTTT; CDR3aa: CASSYPGQGITEAFF
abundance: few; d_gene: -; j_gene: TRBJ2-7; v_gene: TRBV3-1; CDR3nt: TGTGCCAGCAGCTCACCTCGGGAGCGGGAGCAGTACTTC; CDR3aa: CASSSPREREQYF
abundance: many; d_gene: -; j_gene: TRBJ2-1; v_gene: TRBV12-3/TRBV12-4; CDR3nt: TGTGCCAGCAGCTTGACAGGAAACAATGAGCAGTTCTTC; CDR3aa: CASSLTGNNEQFF
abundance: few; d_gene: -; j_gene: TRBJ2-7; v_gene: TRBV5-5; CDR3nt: TGTGCCAGCAGCTTTGGGGTGACACAATCCTACGAGCAGTACTTC; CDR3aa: CASSFGVTQSYEQYF
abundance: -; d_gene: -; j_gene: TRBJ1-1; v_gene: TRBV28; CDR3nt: TGTGCCAGCAGTTTTTCCCGGGCCTACACTGAAGCTTTCTTT; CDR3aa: CASSFSRAYTEAFF
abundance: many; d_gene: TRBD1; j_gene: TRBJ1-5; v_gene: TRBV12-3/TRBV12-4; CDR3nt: TGTGCCAGCGGGCAGGGGGCTGGACAGCCCCAGCATTTT; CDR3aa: CASGQGAGQPQHF
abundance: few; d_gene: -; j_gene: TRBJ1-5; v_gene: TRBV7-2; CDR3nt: TGTGCCAGCAGCCCGGCTGGACGGCAGTGGGCCCAGCATTTT; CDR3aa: CASSPAGRQWAQHF
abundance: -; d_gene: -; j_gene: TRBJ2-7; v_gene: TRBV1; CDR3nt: TGCACCAGCAGCCACCGGGGACTAGCGTACGAGCAGTACTTC; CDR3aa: CTSSHRGLAYEQYF
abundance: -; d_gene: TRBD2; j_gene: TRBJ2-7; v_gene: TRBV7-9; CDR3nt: TGTGCCAGCAGAAGGGCGGGAGGGCCCTACGAGCAGTACTTC; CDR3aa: CASRRAGGPYEQYF
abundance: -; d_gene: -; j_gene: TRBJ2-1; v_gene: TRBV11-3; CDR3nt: TGTGCCAGCAGCGTCGAGGGGGGCTCCTACAATGAGCAGTTCTTC; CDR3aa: CASSVEGGSYNEQFF
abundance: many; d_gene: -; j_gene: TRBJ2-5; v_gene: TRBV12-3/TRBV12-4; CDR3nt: TGTGCCAGCAGTTTTCAGGGGTTACAAGAGACCCAGTACTTC; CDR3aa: CASSFQGLQETQYF
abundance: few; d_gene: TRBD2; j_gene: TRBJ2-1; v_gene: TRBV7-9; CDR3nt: TGTGCCAGCAGCCGGGACTACCGTGAGCAGTTCTTC; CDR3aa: CASSRDYREQFF
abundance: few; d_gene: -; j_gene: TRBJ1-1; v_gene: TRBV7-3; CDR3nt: TGTGCCAGCAGCTTAAGGGACATCACGAACACTGAAGCTTTCTTT; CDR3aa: CASSLRDITNTEAFF
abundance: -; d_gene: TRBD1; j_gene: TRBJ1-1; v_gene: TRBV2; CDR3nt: TGTGCCATCAGGCGCATCCGGGACAGGGGAATGAACACTGAAGCTTTCTTT; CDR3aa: CAIRRIRDRGMNTEAFF
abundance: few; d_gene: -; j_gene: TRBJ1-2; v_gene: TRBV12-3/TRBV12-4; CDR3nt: TGTGCCAGCAGTTTTGGGGTTGGCTACACCTTC; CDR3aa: CASSFGVGYTF
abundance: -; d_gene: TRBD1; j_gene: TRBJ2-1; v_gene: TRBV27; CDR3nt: TGTGCCAGCAGAGTAACCCGGGACAGTAGCTACAATGAGCAGTTCTTC; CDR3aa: CASRVTRDSSYNEQFF
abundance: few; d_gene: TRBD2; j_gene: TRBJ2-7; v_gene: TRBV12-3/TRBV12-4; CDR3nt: TGTGCCAGCAGCCCGGGACTAAGTAGCGAGCAGTACTTC; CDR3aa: CASSPGLSSEQYF
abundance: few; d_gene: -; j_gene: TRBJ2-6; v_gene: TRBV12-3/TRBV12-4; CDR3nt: TGTGCCAGCGCTACCCTGGACAGACCTGGCTCTGGGGCCAACGTCCTGACTTTC; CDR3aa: CASATLDRPGSGANVLTF
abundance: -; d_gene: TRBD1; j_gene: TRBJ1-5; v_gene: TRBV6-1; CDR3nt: TGTGCCAGCAGTGGGGCCGGGACAGGGTTTGGGCAGCCCCAGCATTTT; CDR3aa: CASSGAGTGFGQPQHF